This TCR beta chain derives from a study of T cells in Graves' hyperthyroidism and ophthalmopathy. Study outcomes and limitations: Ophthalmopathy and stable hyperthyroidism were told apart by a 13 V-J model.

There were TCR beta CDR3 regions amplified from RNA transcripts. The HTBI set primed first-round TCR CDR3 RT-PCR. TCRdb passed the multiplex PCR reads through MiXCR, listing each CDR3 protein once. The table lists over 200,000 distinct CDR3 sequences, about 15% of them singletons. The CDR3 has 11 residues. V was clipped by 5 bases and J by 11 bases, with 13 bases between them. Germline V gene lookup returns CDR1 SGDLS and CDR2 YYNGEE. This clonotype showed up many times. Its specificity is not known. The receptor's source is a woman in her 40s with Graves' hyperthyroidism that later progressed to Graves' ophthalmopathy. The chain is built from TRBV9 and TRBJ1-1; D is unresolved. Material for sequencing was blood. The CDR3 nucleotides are TGTGCCAGCAGGGGAATGACGGGGGCTTTCTTT. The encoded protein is CASRGMTGAFF.